The 24 T cell receptor beta chains given below trace back to one sample, sequenced in a study of neurological immune-mediated disorders. TCRdb fed the 5' RACE reads into MiXCR, producing one record per CDR3 protein. The table lists approximately 82,000 distinct CDR3 sequences, just over 2.5% of them singletons. The sample comprised PBMCs. The receptor source for this set is a woman younger than 45 with multiple sclerosis.

This clonotype was found many times. The chain links TRBV4-3 to TRBJ2-1; D is perhaps TRBD1 or TRBD2 (6 bases each). This CDR3 contains 17 residues. From germline, CDR1 is LGHNA and CDR2 YSLEER. Deletions cut 3 bases from V and 5 bases from J, with 20 bases between. The CDR3 protein is CASSQIESRGDDNEQFF. In DNA form, the CDR3 reads TGCGCCAGCAGCCAGATTGAGTCAAGGGGGGACGACAATGAGCAGTTCTTC.

At least ten counts were recorded for this clonotype. The V and J genes are TRBV29-1 and TRBJ1-2; 10 bases map to TRBD1. V dropped 1 base and J dropped 8; count of bases not matched to a gene: 7. Germline loops: CDR1 SQVTM, CDR2 ANQGSEA. The CDR3 loop spans 14 amino acids. CDR3 residues: CSVEGGQGRIGYTF. CDR3 DNA sequence: TGCAGCGTTGAAGGGGGACAGGGGAGGATAGGCTACACCTTC.

Many counts were recorded for this clonotype. The chain couples TRBV7-8 to TRBJ2-4; 8 bases are shared with TRBD1. This CDR3 spans 15 amino acids. In germline, CDR1 is SGHVS, CDR2 FQNEAQ. J gave up 6 bases and V 1 base, and 5 bases lay outside the gene matches. The CDR3, as DNA: TGTGCCAGCAGCTTAGTAGGGACAGGCTTAAACATTCAGTACTTC. Residues: CASSLVGTGLNIQYF.

This clonotype was seen repeatedly, ten times or more. The chain carries TRBV5-1 and TRBJ1-1; no reliable D call. Trimming took 0 bases from V and 3 from J, leaving 3 bases between them. The CDR3 has 12 amino acids. CDR1 SGHRS and CDR2 YFSETQ come from the germline V gene. DNA for the CDR3: TGCGCCAGCAGCTTGGAAGACACTGAAGCTTTCTTT. It translates to CASSLEDTEAFF. Supplemented by reference TRBV5-1 and TRBJ1-1, the full variable domain reads KAGVTQTPRYLIKTRGQQVTLSCSPISGHRSVSWYQQTPGQGLQFLFEYFSETQRNKGNFPGRFSGRQFSNSRSEMNVSTLELGDSALYLCASSLEDTEAFFGQGTRLTVV.

This clonotype has a count of ten or more. The gene calls are TRBV6-5 and TRBJ2-2; 8 bases are a match to TRBD1. The CDR3 consists of 14 residues. V shed 8 bases, J shed 6 bases, and the junction held 8 bases outside the gene matches. CDR1 is MNHEY, CDR2 SVGAGI, per germline. The CDR3 nucleotides are TGTGCCAGCCGCCTGGACAGGGACGCCGGGGAGCTGTTTTTT. Amino acid sequence: CASRLDRDAGELFF.

This clonotype was seen at least ten times. V and J are TRBV11-2 and TRBJ2-3; D not certain. The CDR3 covers 15 residues. Trimming removed 6 bases at V and 1 base at J, with 14 bases between. Per germline, CDR1 SGHAT and CDR2 FQNNGV. The CDR3 nucleotides read TGTGCCAGCAGACAAACCCGCCTCCGCACAGATACGCAGTATTTT. Translated: CASRQTRLRTDTQYF.

Ten or more counts support this clonotype. The chain combines TRBV28 with TRBJ2-1; 8 bases line up with TRBD1. Germline assignment: CDR1 MDHEN and CDR2 SYDVKM. V trimming: 6 bases; J trimming: 8 bases; junction bases outside the gene matches: 12. The CDR3 covers 15 residues. Here the CDR3 reads CASSPSRDRWHEQFF. In DNA, the CDR3 is TGTGCCAGCAGCCCTTCCCGGGACAGGTGGCATGAGCAGTTCTTC.

This clonotype was found many times. DNA for the CDR3: TGCAGCGTTGAAGAAGCGGGAGGGATGACAGATACGCAGTATTTT. Residues: CSVEEAGGMTDTQYF. The chain is built from TRBV29-1 and TRBJ2-3; TRBD2 aligns across 10 bases. The V segment lost 0 bases and the J segment 3 bases; nucleotides outside the gene matches: 3. The CDR3 spans 15 residues. In germline, CDR1 is SQVTM, CDR2 ANQGSEA.

This clonotype appeared many times. The V call is TRBV30, the J call TRBJ2-4; 10 bases match TRBD2. CDR1 and CDR2 (germline): GTSNPN, SVGIG (reference sequence). With V trimmed by 7 bases and J by 4 bases, 4 bases remained unmatched. The CDR3 has 13 residues. In nucleotides, the CDR3 is TGTGCCTACGAGCGGGAGGGTAAAAACATTCAGTACTTC. Translated, it gives CAYEREGKNIQYF.

This clonotype was counted many times. This sequence joins TRBV7-2 and TRBJ1-1, with 11 bases lining up with TRBD1. Germline lookup yields CDR1 SGHTA and CDR2 FQGNSA. After removal of 5 bases from V and 5 bases from J, the junction contained 4 bases not matched to a gene. This CDR3 spans 14 amino acids. CDR3 in DNA: TGTGCCAGCAGCGGACAGGGGGCGAGTACTGAAGCTTTCTTT. Residues: CASSGQGASTEAFF.

This clonotype was detected many times. V gene TRBV7-9 combines with J gene TRBJ2-2; D not certain. The CDR3 sequence is 15 residues long. Germline assignment: CDR1 SEHNR and CDR2 FQNEAQ (reference sequence). V lost 2 bases and J lost 5, with 12 bases in between. CDR3: CASSLMGQITGELFF. In DNA, the CDR3 is TGTGCCAGCAGCTTAATGGGCCAAATAACCGGGGAGCTGTTTTTT.

This clonotype was recorded many times. The chain uses TRBV5-1 and TRBJ2-5, with a weak D call TRBD2 (5 bases). The germline CDR1 and CDR2 sequences are SGHRS and YFSETQ. The length of the CDR3 is 13 residues. V was clipped by 0 bases and J by 5 bases, with 8 bases between them. This CDR3 reads CASSLGAAETQYF. In nucleotides, the CDR3 is TGCGCCAGCAGCTTGGGAGCGGCGGAGACCCAGTACTTC.

This clonotype was observed at least ten times. This chain uses TRBV5-1 with TRBJ2-7; perhaps D is TRBD1 or TRBD2 (5 bases each). Germline V CDR1 and CDR2: SGHRS, YFSETQ. The CDR3 runs 15 residues. V dropped 0 bases and J dropped 4 bases, with 14 bases sitting between them. The CDR3 DNA is TGCGCCAGCAGCTTGGCTCCGGGACGGATTTACGAGCAGTACTTC. This translates into CASSLAPGRIYEQYF. Drawing the rest from reference TRBV5-1 and TRBJ2-7, the complete variable domain is KAGVTQTPRYLIKTRGQQVTLSCSPISGHRSVSWYQQTPGQGLQFLFEYFSETQRNKGNFPGRFSGRQFSNSRSEMNVSTLELGDSALYLCASSLAPGRIYEQYFGPGTRLTVT.

This clonotype was recorded many times. The rearrangement links TRBV20-1 to TRBJ2-4; 7 bases line up with TRBD2. The CDR3 runs to 15 residues. J lost 3 bases, V lost 1 base, and 6 bases had no gene match. Per germline, CDR1 DFQATT and CDR2 SNEGSKA (reference sequence). Here the CDR3 reads CSARGLAVVKNIQYF. CDR3 sequence (DNA): TGCAGTGCTAGAGGTCTAGCGGTGGTCAAAAACATTCAGTACTTC.

This clonotype was seen at least ten times. V gene TRBV12-3 or TRBV12-4 combines with J gene TRBJ1-3; TRBD1 is a possible D gene (5 bases). The V end was cut by 5 bases, the J end by 2 bases, with 13 bases between. The CDR3 loop spans 15 amino acids. The CDR3 nucleotides read TGTGCCAGCAGTCCAGAAACGGGGGCTGGAAACACCATATATTTT. Translating gives CASSPETGAGNTIYF.

This clonotype was counted at least ten times. The V gene is TRBV5-5, the J gene TRBJ2-2, with D perhaps TRBD1 (6 bases). Per the germline V gene, CDR1 is SGHKS and CDR2 is YYEKEE (reference sequence). The length of the CDR3 is 16 residues. The V gene lost 1 base and the J gene lost 5 bases, with 15 bases spanning the gap. The DNA for the CDR3 is TGTGCCAGCAGCTTGAGACAGGTTGTCACGACCGGGGAGCTGTTTTTT. Translation gives CASSLRQVVTTGELFF.

Ten or more counts support this clonotype. This sequence joins TRBV20-1 and TRBJ2-2; 9 positions match TRBD1. CDR3 size: 13 residues. Germline CDR1 DFQATT, CDR2 SNEGSKA (reference sequence). V lost 5 bases to trimming and J lost 7 bases; unmatched junction nucleotides: 5. This CDR3 is CSAQGQGDGELFF. DNA for the CDR3: TGCAGTGCTCAGGGACAGGGTGACGGGGAGCTGTTTTTT.

V and J are TRBV28 and TRBJ2-4, with 7 bases lining up with TRBD2. Unmatched junction bases numbered 17, after V lost 3 bases and J lost 6 bases. CDR1 is MDHEN, CDR2 SYDVKM, per germline. This CDR3 contains 18 residues. The CDR3 region is CASSFVVQLGGGTNIQYF. In DNA form, the CDR3 reads TGTGCCAGCAGTTTTGTTGTACAGTTGGGGGGGGGGACAAACATTCAGTACTTC.

This clonotype was seen ten or more times. This chain joins TRBV5-1 and TRBJ2-3; D gene ambiguous. The germline gives CDR1 SGHRS, CDR2 YFSETQ. Trimming left V 4 bases short and J 2 bases short, with 5 bases between. The CDR3 runs 12 residues. CDR3 sequence: CASSISTDTQYF. In nucleotides, the CDR3 is TGCGCCAGCAGCATATCCACAGATACGCAGTATTTT. Full variable domain (remainder filled in from reference TRBV5-1 and TRBJ2-3): KAGVTQTPRYLIKTRGQQVTLSCSPISGHRSVSWYQQTPGQGLQFLFEYFSETQRNKGNFPGRFSGRQFSNSRSEMNVSTLELGDSALYLCASSISTDTQYFGPGTRLTVL.

This clonotype was picked up many times. The chain carries TRBV5-1 and TRBJ2-1; D is undetermined. V dropped 2 bases and J dropped 5 bases, with 11 bases sitting between them. The CDR3 extends over 14 amino acids. From germline, CDR1 is SGHRS and CDR2 YFSETQ. The DNA of the CDR3 is TGCGCCAGCAGCTTTGGTGAACACCACAATGAGCAGTTCTTC. Amino acid sequence: CASSFGEHHNEQFF.

This clonotype was seen ten or more times. This chain links TRBV20-1 with TRBJ2-7, with 7 bases matching TRBD2. This CDR3 region has 13 residues. Looked up from germline, CDR1 is DFQATT and CDR2 is SNEGSKA (reference sequence). V shed 5 bases, J shed 3 bases, and the junction held 7 bases outside the gene matches. CDR3 sequence (DNA): TGCAGTGCTCGCGGACTAGTGTTCTACGAGCAGTACTTC. Translation gives CSARGLVFYEQYF.

This clonotype was detected many times. The chain combines TRBV5-5 with TRBJ1-1; tentatively, D is TRBD1 (6 bases). The CDR3 covers 16 residues. In germline, CDR1 is SGHKS, CDR2 YYEKEE (reference sequence). The V and J ends lost 0 bases and 1 base respectively, with 13 bases between them. The CDR3 is CASSLAPGTKNTEAFF. The CDR3 bases are TGTGCCAGCAGCTTGGCACCCGGGACAAAGAACACTGAAGCTTTCTTT.

At least ten counts were recorded for this clonotype. The V call is TRBV13, the J call TRBJ2-3; no firm D call. The length of the CDR3 is 15 residues. V was pared by 7 bases and J by 2 bases, with 16 bases between. Germline values: CDR1 PRHDT, CDR2 FYEKMQ (reference sequence). The CDR3 DNA reads as TGTGCCAGCACCGTTCAGGCATCCCCCACAGATACGCAGTATTTT. This gives the protein CASTVQASPTDTQYF. The full variable domain, in which reference TRBV13 and TRBJ2-3 provide the parts outside the CDR3, is AAGVIQSPRHLIKEKRETATLKCYPIPRHDTVYWYQQGPGQDPQFLISFYEKMQSDKGSIPDRFSAQQFSDYHSELNMSSLELGDSALYFCASTVQASPTDTQYFGPGTRLTVL.

There are many counts of this clonotype. The rearrangement uses TRBV7-2 and TRBJ2-2; TRBD2 matches 7 bases. Germline V gives CDR1 SGHTA, CDR2 FQGNSA. The trim removed 5 bases at V and 3 bases at J, leaving 6 bases unmatched. This CDR3 spans 15 amino acids. The CDR3 is CASSPRGSHTGELFF. The CDR3 coding sequence is TGTGCCAGCAGCCCGCGGGGGTCGCACACCGGGGAGCTGTTTTTT.